These 7 T cell receptor beta chains came from one sample sequenced in a study of blood T cell repertoires in COVID-19. Generated by immunoSEQ multiplex PCR, the TCRdb table keeps only in-frame clones and is missing some. The data hold some 70,000 clones, with around nine tenths observed a single time. Sequencing used PBMCs or T cells enriched from blood (not recorded which). The receptors derive from a woman aged 40 to 50 who had recovered from COVID-19.

J is TRBJ1-4 and V is TRBV6-1; possibly TRBD1 for D (6 bases). The V and J ends lost 4 bases and 7 bases respectively, with 19 bases between them. Germline V gene lookup returns CDR1 MNHNS and CDR2 SASEGT. This CDR3 is built from 16 residues. CDR3 region: CASSAARQVFGEKLFF. DNA for the CDR3: TGTGCCAGCAGTGCCGCGCGACAGGTATTTGGTGAAAAACTGTTTTTT.

This chain links TRBV30 with TRBJ1-2; 12 positions agree with TRBD1. This CDR3 comprises 16 residues. The germline V gene has CDR1 GTSNPN and CDR2 SVGIG (reference sequence). The trim removed 1 base at V and 8 bases at J, leaving 11 bases unmatched. The CDR3 region is CAWSGDRGLIHSGYTF. Written as DNA, the CDR3 is TGTGCCTGGAGTGGGGACAGGGGGCTCATCCACTCGGGCTACACCTTC.

The chain couples TRBV7-9 to TRBJ2-7; D unresolved. This CDR3 has 12 amino acids. Looked up from germline, CDR1 is SEHNR and CDR2 is FQNEAQ (reference sequence). V was trimmed by 5 bases and J by 6 bases, leaving 11 bases between them. CDR3 residues: CASSPAPVEQYF. DNA of the CDR3: TGTGCCAGCAGCCCTGCCCCGGTCGAGCAGTACTTC.

The V and J genes are TRBV19 and TRBJ1-2; 9 nucleotides align to TRBD1. Germline CDR1 and CDR2: LNHDA and SQIVND (reference sequence). Losses at the gene ends were 8 bases for V and 4 bases for J; bases not matched to a gene: 2. The CDR3 sequence is 12 residues long. In DNA, the CDR3 is TGTGCCAGTCGGACAGGGGTCTATGGCTACACCTTC. This sequence encodes CASRTGVYGYTF.

V and J are TRBV6-5 and TRBJ2-1, with 7 nucleotides matching TRBD2. Trimming removed 6 bases from V and 6 bases from J; junction bases left unmatched: 11. This CDR3 is built from 15 residues. Germline-derived CDR1 and CDR2 are MNHEY and SVGAGI. Here the CDR3 DNA reads TGTGCCAGCAGCAATACCGGGGCTAGCGGCAATGAGCAGTTCTTC. Protein sequence: CASSNTGASGNEQFF.

This clone was picked up one time. The chain combines TRBV3-1 (or the pseudogene TRBV3-2) with TRBJ1-2; D gene unclear. The germline V and J ends were trimmed by 0 bases and 4 bases, with 9 bases remaining between them. The CDR3 is made up of 14 amino acids. Per germline, CDR1 LGHDT and CDR2 YNNKEL (reference sequence). In DNA form, the CDR3 reads TGTGCCAGCAGCCAAGAATTCAGACTCTATGGCTACACCTTC. It specifies CASSQEFRLYGYTF.

The gene calls are TRBV14 and TRBJ2-2; D is possibly TRBD2 (7 bases). In germline, CDR1 is SGHDN, CDR2 FVKESK. The CDR3 loop spans 17 amino acids. Trimming took off 0 bases at V and 0 bases at J, with 11 bases between the two ends. CDR3 sequence (DNA): TGTGCCAGCAGCCAAGATGCGGGGGCGGCGAACACCGGGGAGCTGTTTTTT. This gives the protein CASSQDAGAANTGELFF.